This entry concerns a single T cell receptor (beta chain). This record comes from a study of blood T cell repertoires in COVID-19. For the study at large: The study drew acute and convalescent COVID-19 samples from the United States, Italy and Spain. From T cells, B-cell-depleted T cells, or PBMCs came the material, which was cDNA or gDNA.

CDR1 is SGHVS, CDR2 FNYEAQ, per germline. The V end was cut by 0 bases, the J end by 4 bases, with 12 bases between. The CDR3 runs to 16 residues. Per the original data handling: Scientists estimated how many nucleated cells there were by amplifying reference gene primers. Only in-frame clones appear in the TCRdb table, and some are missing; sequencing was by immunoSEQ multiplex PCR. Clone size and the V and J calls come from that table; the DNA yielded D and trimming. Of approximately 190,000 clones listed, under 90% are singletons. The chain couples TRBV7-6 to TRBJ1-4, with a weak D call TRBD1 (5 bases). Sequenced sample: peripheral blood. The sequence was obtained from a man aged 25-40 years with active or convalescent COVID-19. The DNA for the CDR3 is TGTGCCAGCAGCTTAGCGGGGCAGGTTAATAATGAAAAACTGTTTTTT. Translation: CASSLAGQVNNEKLFF.